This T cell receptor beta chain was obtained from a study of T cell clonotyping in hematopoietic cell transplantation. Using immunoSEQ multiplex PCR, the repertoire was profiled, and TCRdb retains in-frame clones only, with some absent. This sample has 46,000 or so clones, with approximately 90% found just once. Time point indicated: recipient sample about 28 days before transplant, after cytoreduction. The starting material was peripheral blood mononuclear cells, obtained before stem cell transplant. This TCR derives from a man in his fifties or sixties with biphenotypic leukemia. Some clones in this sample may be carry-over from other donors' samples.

The CDR3 sequence: CASSGGESTDTQYF. CDR3 DNA: TGTGCCAGCAGCGGGGGGGAAAGCACAGATACGCAGTATTTT. The chain uses TRBV9 and TRBJ2-3; a weak D match, TRBD2 (6 bases). Trimming shortened V by 3 bases and J by 0 bases, and 8 bases separated the two germline ends. This CDR3 has 14 residues. CDR1 and CDR2 from the germline V gene are SGDLS and YYNGEE.